The T cell receptor (beta chain) under discussion was sequenced for a study of blood T cell repertoires in COVID-19. Clones were read by immunoSEQ multiplex PCR, and TCRdb kept only the in-frame ones, dropping some. Of approximately 280,000 clones in the sample, 82% were seen once. Enrolled through a virtual design, the participants were between roughly 18 and 90 years of age and came from about two dozen US areas. The CDR3 is 15 residues long. Trimming pared 4 bases from V and 1 base from J, leaving 14 bases between. Germline V CDR1 and CDR2: SGHRS, YFSETQ. The TCR was taken from a middle-aged man who had been exposed to COVID-19. Sequences were obtained from PBMCs or T cells enriched from blood (not recorded which). The rearrangement joins TRBV5-1 to TRBJ1-1; D remains unclear. This chain's CDR3 is CASSPSQVQNTEAFF. In nucleotides, the CDR3 is TGCGCCAGCAGCCCATCTCAGGTCCAGAACACTGAAGCTTTCTTT.